One sample yielded the 8 T cell receptor beta chains listed below, sequenced in a study of blood T cell repertoires in COVID-19. Profiled with immunoSEQ multiplex PCR; TCRdb holds only in-frame clones, not every one. The sample records roughly 120,000 clones, 80% to 90% being singletons. The sequenced sample consisted of peripheral blood. The source is a woman in her forties or fifties with acute or convalescent COVID-19.

This clone showed up just a few times. The V call is TRBV30, the J call TRBJ1-1; D unclear. The CDR3 runs to 12 residues. Trimming cost V 4 bases and J 0 bases, with 6 bases left between them. From germline, CDR1 is GTSNPN and CDR2 SVGIG (reference sequence). CDR3 coding DNA: TGTGCCTGGATTCATCTGAACACTGAAGCTTTCTTT. Its protein is CAWIHLNTEAFF.

This clone showed up just once. V is TRBV2 and J is TRBJ2-1; tentative D call: TRBD1 (6 bases). CDR3 length: 14 residues. CDR1 and CDR2 from the germline V gene are SNHLY and FYNNEI. V was cut by 5 bases and J by 6 bases, with 14 bases left in between. CDR3 in amino acids: CASSPDRSVNEQFF. The DNA for the CDR3 is TGTGCCAGCAGTCCCGACAGGAGTGTCAATGAGCAGTTCTTC.

The V call is TRBV6-1, the J call TRBJ1-6; no clear D gene. Trimming shortened V by 2 bases and J by 7 bases, and 9 bases separated the two germline ends. Germline-derived CDR1 and CDR2 are MNHNS and SASEGT. The CDR3 is 14 residues long. The CDR3 protein is CASSETVYNSPLHF. CDR3 DNA sequence: TGTGCCAGCAGTGAAACGGTCTACAATTCACCCCTCCACTTT.

This rearrangement joins TRBV19 to TRBJ1-1; D call uncertain. Germline lookup yields CDR1 LNHDA and CDR2 SQIVND (reference sequence). V was trimmed by 5 bases and J by 1 base, leaving 11 bases between them. The CDR3 spans 14 residues. CDR3 bases: TGTGCCAGTAGTGCCAAGCTTAAGAACACTGAAGCTTTCTTT. Translated: CASSAKLKNTEAFF.

This sequence joins TRBV9 and TRBJ2-1; 8 bases match TRBD2. The V gene end was trimmed by 3 bases and the J gene end by 9 bases; junction bases not matched to a gene: 5. Germline values: CDR1 SGDLS, CDR2 YYNGEE. This CDR3 is built from 13 residues. The CDR3 sequence: CASSGLARIEQFF. The CDR3 DNA reads as TGTGCCAGCAGCGGACTAGCGCGTATTGAGCAGTTCTTC.

The chain links TRBV6-5 to TRBJ1-1, with 7 positions matching TRBD1. Germline CDR1 is MNHEY and CDR2 is SVGAGI. With 5 bases clipped from V and 8 bases from J, the junction kept 14 bases outside the gene matches. CDR3 length: 15 residues. CDR3 sequence: CASSRWTGSTTEAFF. CDR3 in DNA: TGTGCCAGCAGTCGTTGGACAGGCAGCACTACAGAAGCTTTCTTT.

The CDR3 DNA is TGTGCCAGTAGTTCTCGACAGGGCTCTGGAAACACCATATATTTT. Translating gives CASSSRQGSGNTIYF. V usage is TRBV19 and J usage is TRBJ1-3, with 7 bases that match TRBD1. The CDR3 is made up of 15 amino acids. J was trimmed by 0 bases and V by 5 bases; bases with no gene match: 4. CDR1 is LNHDA, CDR2 SQIVND, per germline (reference sequence).

V and J are TRBV6-1 and TRBJ2-7; perhaps TRBD1 as D (7 bases). CDR1 MNHNS and CDR2 SASEGT come from the germline V gene. The CDR3 spans 15 residues. The germline V and J ends were trimmed by 1 base and 4 bases, with 14 bases remaining between them. The CDR3 region has the DNA TGTGCCAGCAGTGAAGGCGGGACAGTCTTTTACGAGCAGTACTTC. Its protein is CASSEGGTVFYEQYF.